The 23 T cell receptor beta chains reported below all come from one sample, sequenced in a study of T-cell reconstitution after alpha-beta-depleted transplantation in children. It was with unique molecular identifiers that the TCRbeta library was prepared. Each CDR3 protein is one row after TCRdb ran MiXCR on the PCR reads. The sample yields about 260,000 distinct CDR3 sequences, approximately 8.9% seen once. Material: PBMCs, mostly from graft donor cells, obtained 180 days after TCRalphabeta/CD19-depleted stem cell transplant. The receptors come from a male patient under 18 who had a stem cell transplant for acute lymphoblastic leukemia, so the T cells may come from the graft donor.

This clonotype was recorded at least ten times. The rearrangement uses TRBV6-5 and TRBJ2-1; tentatively, D is TRBD1 (5 bases). The V and J ends lost 7 bases and 1 base respectively, with 8 bases between them. CDR3 length: 13 amino acids. Germline V gene sequence: CDR1 MNHEY, CDR2 SVGAGI. The CDR3 here is CASKKGSYNEQFF. DNA for the CDR3: TGTGCCAGCAAGAAGGGGTCCTACAATGAGCAGTTCTTC.

In its sample, this clonotype was seen many times. The rearrangement uses TRBV29-1 and TRBJ2-5; D is uncertain. V lost 0 bases and J lost 2, with 4 bases in between. Germline V gene lookup returns CDR1 SQVTM and CDR2 ANQGSEA. CDR3 length equals 12 residues. The CDR3 sequence: CSVEENQETQYF. CDR3 nucleotides: TGCAGCGTTGAAGAAAATCAAGAGACCCAGTACTTC.

This clonotype appeared many times. The genes are TRBV4-2 and TRBJ2-1, with D unresolved. The CDR3 sequence is 14 residues long. The ends were cut back, 1 base at V and 7 bases at J, with 11 bases in the middle. Per the germline V gene, CDR1 is LGHNA and CDR2 is YNFKEQ. The chain's CDR3 is CASSQAKGRNEQFF. CDR3 nucleotide sequence: TGTGCCAGCAGCCAAGCGAAGGGCAGAAATGAGCAGTTCTTC.

This clonotype was counted many times. The V call is TRBV7-9, the J call TRBJ1-1; D is perhaps TRBD1 (6 bases). Germline lookup yields CDR1 SEHNR and CDR2 FQNEAQ (reference sequence). V lost 3 bases and J 9 bases, leaving 14 bases between the germline ends. The CDR3 spans 13 residues. The CDR3 DNA reads as TGTGCCAGCAGCTTCGAGGGGGGGCCCAAAGCTTTCTTT. This encodes CASSFEGGPKAFF.

This clonotype has only a few counts. The chain joins TRBV6-5 to TRBJ2-7, with TRBD1 identical over 9 bases. The CDR3 is 15 residues long. CDR1 is MNHEY, CDR2 SVGAGI, per germline. V gave up 2 bases and J gave up 2 bases; unmatched junction bases: 4. CDR3 DNA sequence: TGTGCCAGCAGTTACGATGGGGACAGGGCCTACGAGCAGTACTTC. It codes for CASSYDGDRAYEQYF.

This clonotype was observed many times. The gene calls are TRBV7-9 and TRBJ2-7, with D uncertain. Trimming pared 0 bases from V and 6 bases from J, leaving 12 bases between. Germline CDR1 and CDR2: SEHNR and FQNEAQ (reference sequence). The CDR3 contains 14 residues. CDR3 sequence: CASSLAGPRTEQYF. In DNA, the CDR3 is TGTGCCAGCAGCTTAGCGGGCCCTCGCACCGAGCAGTACTTC.

This clonotype came up many times. V gene TRBV7-6 combines with J gene TRBJ2-1; 14 positions match TRBD2. The V gene end was trimmed by 0 bases and the J gene end by 5 bases; junction bases not matched to a gene: 3. CDR1 and CDR2 (germline): SGHVS, FNYEAQ. There are 17 residues in the CDR3. The CDR3 region is CASSLAGLAGGHNEQFF. The CDR3 DNA follows: TGTGCCAGCAGCTTAGCCGGACTAGCGGGAGGCCACAATGAGCAGTTCTTC.

This clonotype was seen repeatedly, ten times or more. The chain recombines TRBV5-1 with TRBJ1-2; D remains ambiguous. Germline V CDR1 and CDR2: SGHRS, YFSETQ. V was cut by 5 bases and J by 2 bases, with 13 bases left in between. The CDR3 sequence is 14 residues long. In nucleotides, the CDR3 is TGCGCCAGCAGAAGAGCGGAGGGAAACTATGGCTACACCTTC. Its translation: CASRRAEGNYGYTF.

This clonotype was observed a handful of times. The J gene is TRBJ1-2, the V gene TRBV19; 8 nucleotides match TRBD1. This CDR3 spans 13 amino acids. Germline CDR1 LNHDA, CDR2 SQIVND (reference sequence). V dropped 1 base and J dropped 6; count of bases not matched to a gene: 1. CDR3 protein: CASSIVQGDGYTF. The DNA of the CDR3 is TGTGCCAGTAGTATAGTACAGGGGGATGGCTACACCTTC. Supplemented by reference TRBV19 and TRBJ1-2, the full variable domain reads DGGITQSPKYLFRKEGQNVTLSCEQNLNHDAMYWYRQDPGQGLRLIYYSQIVNDFQKGDIAEGYSVSREKKESFPLTVTSAQKNPTAFYLCASSIVQGDGYTFGSGTRLTVV.

This clonotype was recorded at least ten times. The V gene is TRBV10-2, the J gene TRBJ2-5; D perhaps matches TRBD2 (6 bases). V gave up 8 bases and J gave up 3 bases, with 10 bases separating them. Germline V CDR1 and CDR2: WSHSY, SAAADI. This CDR3 contains 12 residues. The CDR3 loop reads CASGTSEETQYF. For the CDR3, the DNA is TGCGCCAGCGGGACTTCCGAAGAGACCCAGTACTTC.

This clonotype was seen ten or more times. The genes are TRBV4-3 and TRBJ1-5, with unresolved D. Germline V CDR1 and CDR2: LGHNA, YSLEER. The CDR3 is 15 residues long. Trimming stripped 2 bases from V and 5 bases from J, with 13 bases between. CDR3 DNA: TGCGCCAGCAGCCAAAGAATTGGCCCCTATCAGCCCCAGCATTTT. As protein: CASSQRIGPYQPQHF.

The table lists this clonotype with many counts. The gene calls are TRBV5-1 and TRBJ2-2; the D is unclear. V shed 0 bases and J shed 8 bases, with 20 bases lying between them. Looked up from germline, CDR1 is SGHRS and CDR2 is YFSETQ. This CDR3 is built from 17 residues. Here the CDR3 reads CASSLDPGPTFGGELFF. The CDR3 nucleotides read TGCGCCAGCAGCTTGGATCCGGGTCCAACCTTTGGAGGGGAGCTGTTTTTT.

This clonotype has a count of ten or more. The rearrangement uses TRBV18 and TRBJ2-5, with D perhaps TRBD1 or TRBD2 (5 bases each). This CDR3 comprises 13 residues. Germline V gene lookup returns CDR1 KGHSH and CDR2 LQKENI. With 2 bases removed from V and 1 base from J, the gap between germline ends came to 5 bases. The CDR3 nucleotides are TGTGCCAGCTCACCAGGGACCCAAGAGACCCAGTACTTC. Residues: CASSPGTQETQYF.

This clonotype was picked up many times. The chain is built from TRBV27 and TRBJ2-4; D remains ambiguous. Germline loops: CDR1 MNHEY, CDR2 SMNVEV (reference sequence). The CDR3 extends over 12 amino acids. Trimming took off 5 bases at V and 7 bases at J, with 9 bases between the two ends. CDR3 in amino acids: CASSPAANIQYF. The CDR3 DNA reads as TGTGCCAGCAGTCCCGCAGCGAACATTCAGTACTTC.

This clonotype has a count of ten or more. The chain couples TRBV12-3 or TRBV12-4 to TRBJ1-5; D is undetermined. The germline V and J ends were trimmed by 5 bases and 8 bases, with 10 bases remaining between them. The CDR3 consists of 12 residues. The CDR3 protein is CASSRQREPQHF. The CDR3 region has the DNA TGTGCCAGCAGTCGCCAGAGGGAGCCCCAGCATTTT.

This clonotype showed up many times. Here the CDR3 reads CASSYWQHNEQFF. DNA for the CDR3: TGTGCCAGCAGTTACTGGCAGCACAATGAGCAGTTCTTC. The J gene is TRBJ2-1, the V gene TRBV6-2 or TRBV6-3; D is ambiguous. V lost 1 base, J lost 5 bases, and 6 bases lay in between. Germline V lookup: CDR1 MNHEY, CDR2 SVGEGT. The CDR3 runs 13 residues.

This clonotype was seen at least ten times. The rearrangement uses TRBV7-9 and TRBJ2-4; 8 nucleotides line up with TRBD1. Germline CDR1 and CDR2: SEHNR and FQNEAQ (reference sequence). V shed 4 bases and J 2 bases; nucleotides not matched to a gene: 7. The CDR3 contains 16 residues. The CDR3 is CASSSAGQGSKNIQYF. Here the CDR3 DNA reads TGTGCCAGCAGCTCAGCCGGACAGGGTTCCAAAAACATTCAGTACTTC.

Turning to this clonotype: A single base separates this from a much larger clone, so it may be a read error. V gene TRBV5-6 combines with J gene TRBJ2-3, with D perhaps TRBD2 (5 bases). V was pared by 5 bases and J by 2 bases, with 18 bases between. CDR3 length: 16 amino acids. The germline V gene has CDR1 SGHDT and CDR2 YYEEEE. CDR3 protein: CASSFATGRYTDTQYF. CDR3 coding DNA: TGTGCCAGCAGTTTCGCGACGGGAAGGTACACAGATACGCAGTATTTT.

This clonotype was detected ten times or more. The V gene is TRBV11-2, the J gene TRBJ1-2; D possibly corresponds to TRBD1 (6 bases). CDR1 and CDR2 from the germline V gene are SGHAT and FQNNGV. V was clipped by 5 bases and J by 4 bases, with 14 bases between them. The CDR3 totals 14 residues. CDR3 in amino acids: CASSPKPTGYGYTF. The DNA for the CDR3 is TGTGCCAGCAGCCCTAAACCGACAGGCTATGGCTACACCTTC.

This clonotype showed up many times. J is TRBJ1-3 and V is TRBV11-2; D uncertain. CDR3 size: 15 residues. The germline V and J ends were trimmed by 2 bases and 4 bases, with 12 bases remaining between them. The germline CDR1 and CDR2 sequences are SGHAT and FQNNGV. CDR3 nucleotide sequence: TGTGCCAGCAGCTTACGTGGTTTGGCAGGAAACACCATATATTTT. The encoded protein is CASSLRGLAGNTIYF.

The table lists this clonotype with a few counts. The V call is TRBV6-2 or TRBV6-3, the J call TRBJ1-2; D remains ambiguous. The ends were cut back, 5 bases at V and 4 bases at J, with 14 bases in the middle. The V gene's germline CDR1 is MNHEY and CDR2 SVGEGT. This CDR3 region has 14 residues. The CDR3 DNA sequence: TGTGCCAGCAGTCGCGGGGATACCTCCTATGGCTACACCTTC. Protein sequence: CASSRGDTSYGYTF.

At least ten counts were recorded for this clonotype. The gene calls are TRBV11-2 and TRBJ1-4, with TRBD1 as a possible D gene (6 bases). The CDR3 is 14 residues long. V was trimmed by 4 bases and J by 12 bases, leaving 18 bases between them. Germline CDR1 and CDR2: SGHAT and FQNNGV. Here the CDR3 reads CASSSTPYRDQLFF. The CDR3 DNA reads TGTGCCAGCAGCTCCACGCCGTACAGGGACCAACTGTTTTTT.

This clonotype was recorded many times. The rearrangement links TRBV7-3 to TRBJ2-2; 8 bases agree with TRBD1. The CDR3 totals 16 residues. Germline V gene sequence: CDR1 SGHTA, CDR2 FQGTGA. With V trimmed by 4 bases and J by 6 bases, 10 bases remained unmatched. Written as DNA, the CDR3 is TGTGCCAGCAGCTCGCGACAGGGGTTATCTGCCGGGGAGCTGTTTTTT. Its translation: CASSSRQGLSAGELFF. Looking up the rest from reference TRBV7-3 and TRBJ2-2 gives the full variable domain: GAGVSQTPSNKVTEKGKYVELRCDPISGHTALYWYRQSLGQGPEFLIYFQGTGAADDSGLPNDRFFAVRPEGSVSTLKIQRTERGDSAVYLCASSSRQGLSAGELFFGEGSRLTVL.